Below are 20 T cell receptor beta chains sequenced from a single sample in a study of T cell responses to AZD1222 COVID-19 vaccine. Profiling relied on immunoSEQ multiplex PCR, and the TCRdb table lists in-frame clones only, not all of them. The sample yields 100,000 to 150,000 clones, roughly 93% seen once. The sequencing used peripheral blood, collected 28 days after the second AZD1222 dose. The receptors were sampled from an adult who received the AZD1222 COVID-19 vaccine.

The chain uses TRBV12-5 and TRBJ2-1, with 12 positions matching TRBD2. The CDR3 totals 20 residues. Germline V CDR1 and CDR2: LGHNT, FRNRAP. V gave up 0 bases and J gave up 0 bases; unmatched junction bases: 9. The CDR3 here is CASGLVLWTSGTSSYNEQFF. CDR3 DNA sequence: TGTGCTAGTGGTTTGGTACTATGGACTAGCGGGACTAGCTCCTACAATGAGCAGTTCTTC.

V is TRBV5-1 and J is TRBJ2-1, with 8 bases matching TRBD2. J was trimmed by 0 bases and V by 0 bases; bases with no gene match: 2. Germline V gene lookup returns CDR1 SGHRS and CDR2 YFSETQ. The CDR3 has 16 amino acids. The CDR3, as DNA: TGCGCCAGCAGCTTGGGCGGGGGGAGCTCCTACAATGAGCAGTTCTTC. This encodes CASSLGGGSSYNEQFF.

The chain has TRBV5-6 and TRBJ1-6, with D maybe TRBD1 (6 bases). The CDR3 has 17 amino acids. The V gene lost 4 bases and the J gene lost 0 bases, with 14 bases spanning the gap. Germline V gene lookup returns CDR1 SGHDT and CDR2 YYEEEE. The CDR3 nucleotides read TGTGCCAGCAGCCTAGGGGGGCCACTCTCCTATAATTCACCCCTCCACTTT. It codes for CASSLGGPLSYNSPLHF.

The V gene is TRBV5-5, the J gene TRBJ2-7; D is unresolved. The CDR3 length is 13 residues. Trimming shortened V by 2 bases and J by 1 base, and 7 bases separated the two germline ends. Germline lookup yields CDR1 SGHKS and CDR2 YYEKEE (reference sequence). CDR3 loop: CASSFSASYEQYF. CDR3 sequence (DNA): TGTGCCAGCAGCTTTAGTGCGTCCTACGAGCAGTACTTC.

The genes are TRBV5-1 and TRBJ2-2; 7 nucleotides agree with TRBD2. Germline CDR1 SGHRS, CDR2 YFSETQ. V was pared by 1 base and J by 6 bases, with 15 bases of the junction left unmatched. The CDR3 runs to 18 residues. This chain's CDR3 is CASSLSGQRAGVPGELFF. In nucleotides, the CDR3 is TGCGCCAGCAGCTTGTCGGGCCAGCGGGCGGGAGTACCCGGGGAGCTGTTTTTT.

V and J are TRBV28 and TRBJ1-3, with D hard to call. The CDR3 is made up of 14 amino acids. In germline, CDR1 is MDHEN, CDR2 SYDVKM. Trimming stripped 7 bases from V and 0 bases from J, with 10 bases between. Written as DNA, the CDR3 is TGTGCCAGCAAGTCCCGTGTCTCTGGAAACACCATATATTTT. This encodes CASKSRVSGNTIYF.

The chain is built from TRBV5-1 and TRBJ1-2; a possible D gene is TRBD1 (5 bases). The ends were cut back, 6 bases at V and 4 bases at J, with 19 bases in the middle. The CDR3 is 15 amino acids. Germline values: CDR1 SGHRS, CDR2 YFSETQ. The CDR3 DNA sequence: TGCGCCAGCACCCCTTTAGGTAAAGGGACCTATGGCTACACCTTC. Amino acid sequence: CASTPLGKGTYGYTF.

The rearrangement joins TRBV7-9 to TRBJ1-2; 8 nucleotides match TRBD1. The V gene's germline CDR1 is SEHNR and CDR2 FQNEAQ (reference sequence). This CDR3 has 14 amino acids. The V segment lost 2 bases and the J segment 7 bases; nucleotides outside the gene matches: 6. The CDR3 DNA reads as TGTGCCAGCAGCTTAACCGACAGGGGTATTGGCTACACCTTC. Amino acids: CASSLTDRGIGYTF.

CDR3 sequence reads: CASSAGSRETQYF. Here the CDR3 DNA reads TGTGCCAGTAGTGCGGGCAGCAGGGAGACCCAGTACTTC. V and J are TRBV19 and TRBJ2-5, with D maybe TRBD2 (5 bases). V lost 5 bases, J lost 5 bases, and 12 bases lay in between. The CDR3 totals 13 residues. Germline CDR1 LNHDA, CDR2 SQIVND (reference sequence).

The CDR3 DNA reads TGTGCCAGCTCACCACTGGGACTAGCGGGAGGAGGTTCGTATGAGCAGTTCTTC. As protein: CASSPLGLAGGGSYEQFF. The V and J genes are TRBV18 and TRBJ2-1, with 15 bases lining up with TRBD2. After removal of 1 base from V and 8 bases from J, the junction contained 9 bases not matched to a gene. This CDR3 spans 18 amino acids. Per the germline V gene, CDR1 is KGHSH and CDR2 is LQKENI.

The rearrangement joins TRBV24-1 to TRBJ2-1, with 16 bases that match TRBD2. Losses at the gene ends were 7 bases for V and 8 bases for J; bases not matched to a gene: 4. CDR1 and CDR2 from the germline V gene are KGHDR and SFDVKD. The CDR3 is 15 residues long. CDR3 sequence: CATRGLAGGRDEQFF. CDR3 coding DNA: TGTGCCACCAGGGGACTAGCGGGAGGGCGGGATGAGCAGTTCTTC.

There are a few counts of this clone. The chain links TRBV2 to TRBJ1-2, with D possibly being TRBD1 (5 bases). This CDR3 contains 14 residues. Germline values: CDR1 SNHLY, CDR2 FYNNEI. The germline V and J ends were trimmed by 0 bases and 7 bases, with 12 bases remaining between them. CDR3 bases: TGTGCCAGCAGTGAAGCAGGCACAGGTCTTGGCTACACCTTC. Its protein product is CASSEAGTGLGYTF.

The V gene is TRBV21-1, the J gene TRBJ1-2; the table gives TRBD1 as D, unverified against the DNA. TRBV21-1 is designated a pseudogene. The CDR3 totals 13 residues. Here the CDR3 DNA reads TGTGCCAGCAGATTCAGGGTACTCTATGGCTACACCTTC. Amino acids: CASRFRVLYGYTF.

The chain couples TRBV7-3 to TRBJ1-5, with D possibly being TRBD1 (5 bases). CDR1 is SGHTA and CDR2 is FQGTGA in the germline V gene. The CDR3 runs to 13 residues. With 2 bases removed from V and 8 bases from J, the gap between germline ends came to 10 bases. This CDR3 is CASSLAPGEPQHF. The CDR3 region has the DNA TGTGCCAGCAGCTTAGCCCCGGGGGAGCCCCAGCATTTT.

The rearrangement uses TRBV5-1 and TRBJ1-5; 9 bases line up with TRBD1. Per germline, CDR1 SGHRS and CDR2 YFSETQ. With 0 bases clipped from V and 6 bases from J, the junction kept 4 bases outside the gene matches. The CDR3 runs 15 residues. The CDR3 reads CASSLGTGVGQPQHF. CDR3 DNA: TGCGCCAGCAGCTTGGGGACAGGGGTAGGTCAGCCCCAGCATTTT. Complete variable domain (other parts from reference TRBV5-1 and TRBJ1-5): KAGVTQTPRYLIKTRGQQVTLSCSPISGHRSVSWYQQTPGQGLQFLFEYFSETQRNKGNFPGRFSGRQFSNSRSEMNVSTLELGDSALYLCASSLGTGVGQPQHFGDGTRLSIL.

This rearrangement joins TRBV6-5 to TRBJ2-1; D not certain. V was cut by 6 bases and J by 8 bases, with 14 bases left in between. Germline CDR1 MNHEY, CDR2 SVGAGI. The CDR3 runs to 13 residues. In DNA, the CDR3 is TGTGCCAGCAGCCTCGGGCGGCGTGATGAGCAGTTCTTC. It is translated as CASSLGRRDEQFF.

The J gene is TRBJ2-7, the V gene TRBV6-5, with 7 bases matching TRBD2. The germline gives CDR1 MNHEY, CDR2 SVGAGI. The CDR3 contains 14 residues. Trimming cost V 6 bases and J 1 base; bases outside gene matches: 6. The CDR3 coding sequence is TGTGCCAGCAGCCCGTTTAGCGGGTCCTACGAGCAGTACTTC. Protein sequence: CASSPFSGSYEQYF.

This clone was picked up one time. This chain joins TRBV11-2 and TRBJ2-1; 10 bases agree with TRBD2. The CDR3 is 15 residues long. J lost 8 bases, V lost 1 base, and 5 bases had no gene match. Germline-derived CDR1 and CDR2 are SGHAT and FQNNGV. The CDR3 sequence is CASSLGLAGADEQFF. DNA of the CDR3: TGTGCCAGCAGCTTAGGCCTAGCGGGAGCGGATGAGCAGTTCTTC.

The chain couples TRBV24-1 to TRBJ2-1; 9 bases are shared with TRBD1. The CDR3 length is 19 residues. The V segment lost 2 bases and the J segment 0 bases; nucleotides outside the gene matches: 10. Germline assignment: CDR1 KGHDR and CDR2 SFDVKD. The CDR3, as DNA: TGTGCCACCAGTGATTGGGGGTTCGAGACAGGGGGCTCCTACAATGAGCAGTTCTTC. Translating it yields CATSDWGFETGGSYNEQFF.

The chain couples TRBV5-1 to TRBJ1-6; D possibly corresponds to TRBD1 (5 bases). This CDR3 is built from 14 residues. CDR1 SGHRS and CDR2 YFSETQ come from the germline V gene. Trimming took off 0 bases at V and 8 bases at J, with 9 bases between the two ends. The CDR3 loop is CASSLASGDSPLHF. In nucleotides, the CDR3 is TGCGCCAGCAGCTTGGCCTCGGGGGATTCACCCCTCCACTTT. The full variable domain, in which reference TRBV5-1 and TRBJ1-6 provide the parts outside the CDR3, is KAGVTQTPRYLIKTRGQQVTLSCSPISGHRSVSWYQQTPGQGLQFLFEYFSETQRNKGNFPGRFSGRQFSNSRSEMNVSTLELGDSALYLCASSLASGDSPLHFGNGTRLTVT.